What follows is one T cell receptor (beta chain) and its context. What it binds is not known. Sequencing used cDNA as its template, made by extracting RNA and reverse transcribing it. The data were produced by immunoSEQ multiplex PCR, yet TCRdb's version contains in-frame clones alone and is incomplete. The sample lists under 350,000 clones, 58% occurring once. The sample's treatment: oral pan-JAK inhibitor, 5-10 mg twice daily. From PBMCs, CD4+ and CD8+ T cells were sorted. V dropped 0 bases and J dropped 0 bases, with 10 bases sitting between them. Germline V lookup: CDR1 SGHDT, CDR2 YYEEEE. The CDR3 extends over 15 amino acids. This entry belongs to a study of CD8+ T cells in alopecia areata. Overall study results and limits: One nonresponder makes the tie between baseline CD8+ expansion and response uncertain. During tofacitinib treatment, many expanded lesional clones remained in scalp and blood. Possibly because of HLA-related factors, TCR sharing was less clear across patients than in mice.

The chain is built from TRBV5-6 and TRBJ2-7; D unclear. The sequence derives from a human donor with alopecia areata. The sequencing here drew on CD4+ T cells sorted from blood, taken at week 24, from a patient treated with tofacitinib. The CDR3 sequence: CASSLEVSSSYEQYF. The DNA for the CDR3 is TGTGCCAGCAGCTTGGAGGTTTCTTCCTCCTACGAGCAGTACTTC.